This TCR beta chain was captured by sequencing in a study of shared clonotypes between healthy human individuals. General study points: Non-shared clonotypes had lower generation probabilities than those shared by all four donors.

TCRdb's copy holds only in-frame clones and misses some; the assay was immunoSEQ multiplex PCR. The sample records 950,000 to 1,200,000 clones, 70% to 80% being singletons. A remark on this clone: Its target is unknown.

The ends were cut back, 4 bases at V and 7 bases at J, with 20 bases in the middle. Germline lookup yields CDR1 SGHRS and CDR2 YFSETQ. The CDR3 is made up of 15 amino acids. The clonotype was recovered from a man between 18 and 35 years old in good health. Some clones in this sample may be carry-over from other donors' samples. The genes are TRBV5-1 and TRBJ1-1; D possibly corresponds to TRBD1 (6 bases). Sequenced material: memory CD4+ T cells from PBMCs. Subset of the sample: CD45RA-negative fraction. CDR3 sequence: CASSPVGAGVREAFF. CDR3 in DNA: TGCGCCAGCAGCCCAGTCGGGGCAGGGGTCCGTGAAGCTTTCTTT.